This entry lists 20 T cell receptor beta chains sequenced from one sample in a study of T cell changes during pregnancy in multiple sclerosis. Using immunoSEQ multiplex PCR, the repertoire was profiled, and TCRdb retains in-frame clones only, with some absent. The data contain roughly 65,000 clones, roughly 89% of them singletons. Sequencing used peripheral blood, obtained in the third trimester of pregnancy. The receptors originated from a female donor in good health, enrolled as a control in a pregnancy study.

The rearrangement links TRBV4-2 to TRBJ2-3; the D gene is possibly TRBD1 (5 bases). Germline lookup yields CDR1 LGHNA and CDR2 YNFKEQ. This CDR3 is 16 amino acids long. V was pared by 1 base and J by 0 bases, with 11 bases between. The CDR3 bases are TGTGCCAGCAGCCAAGGATGGGGCGAGAGCACAGATACGCAGTATTTT. Protein sequence: CASSQGWGESTDTQYF.

This sequence joins TRBV5-6 and TRBJ2-7; 12 nucleotides align to TRBD1. The CDR3 has 14 amino acids. Trimming cost V 4 bases and J 13 bases; bases outside gene matches: 12. In germline, CDR1 is SGHDT, CDR2 YYEEEE. CDR3 nucleotide sequence: TGTGCCAGCAGCCTCCGGGACAGGGGGCCTAGGGTATACTTC. This encodes CASSLRDRGPRVYF. The full variable domain, with the rest looked up from reference TRBV5-6 and TRBJ2-7, is DAGVTQSPTHLIKTRGQQVTLRCSPKSGHDTVSWYQQALGQGPQFIFQYYEEEERQRGNFPDRFSGHQFPNYSSELNVNALLLGDSALYLCASSLRDRGPRVYFGPGTRLTVT.

The chain links TRBV6-1 to TRBJ1-5; D not certain. This CDR3 is 15 amino acids long. V was shortened by 8 bases and J by 2 bases, with 16 bases between the two germline ends. Germline CDR1 and CDR2: MNHNS and SASEGT. For the CDR3, the DNA is TGTGCCAGCTCCCGGGAGGGCGCGGGCAATCAGCCCCAGCATTTT. Its protein product is CASSREGAGNQPQHF.

This chain links TRBV25-1 with TRBJ2-2, with D maybe TRBD1 (5 bases). V lost 5 bases and J lost 6, with 13 bases in between. This CDR3 region has 14 residues. The germline V gene has CDR1 MGHDK and CDR2 SYGVNS. The CDR3 nucleotides are TGTGCCAGCAGTCGTCAGGGTAGTCCCGGGGAGCTGTTTTTT. It encodes CASSRQGSPGELFF.

The chain joins TRBV27 to TRBJ1-1; 7 bases are a match to TRBD1. The CDR3 runs to 15 residues. Germline V CDR1 and CDR2: MNHEY, SMNVEV (reference sequence). The trim removed 3 bases at V and 5 bases at J, leaving 9 bases unmatched. The CDR3: CASSLQGVYGTEAFF. The CDR3 nucleotides are TGTGCCAGCAGTTTGCAGGGGGTCTACGGAACTGAAGCTTTCTTT.

This chain links TRBV11-1 with TRBJ2-1, with TRBD2 matching over 9 bases. CDR3 length: 17 amino acids. The V segment lost 6 bases and the J segment 7 bases; nucleotides outside the gene matches: 16. Per the germline V gene, CDR1 is SGHAT and CDR2 is FQDESV (reference sequence). The CDR3 sequence is CASSSPGGAGGMNEQFF. CDR3 sequence (DNA): TGTGCCAGCAGTTCCCCCGGGGGAGCGGGGGGTATGAATGAGCAGTTCTTC.

The chain has TRBV5-1 and TRBJ2-5, with 11 bases identical to TRBD1. Germline assignment: CDR1 SGHRS and CDR2 YFSETQ. This CDR3 is 16 amino acids long. After removal of 0 bases from V and 2 bases from J, the junction contained 3 bases not matched to a gene. CDR3 DNA: TGCGCCAGCAGCTTGGGCGGGACAGGGGGACAAGAGACCCAGTACTTC. Its protein product is CASSLGGTGGQETQYF.

The CDR3 is CASSPGLAGFNEQFF. The CDR3 region has the DNA TGTGCCAGCAGCCCTGGACTAGCGGGGTTTAATGAGCAGTTCTTC. The V call is TRBV11-3, the J call TRBJ2-1; TRBD2 matches 12 bases. V was clipped by 5 bases and J by 7 bases; unmatched bases: 6. Germline V CDR1 and CDR2: SGHNT, YENEEA. CDR3 size: 15 residues.

The gene calls are TRBV4-3 and TRBJ1-4, with D unresolved. CDR1 is LGHNA and CDR2 is YSLEER in the germline V gene. Trimming cost V 4 bases and J 7 bases, with 10 bases left between them. The CDR3 has 13 amino acids. CDR3 amino acids: CASSPHTSEKLFF. CDR3 DNA sequence: TGCGCCAGCAGCCCACATACGTCTGAAAAACTGTTTTTT.

The V gene is TRBV7-2, the J gene TRBJ1-5, with D unclear. The germline V and J ends were trimmed by 5 bases and 3 bases, with 17 bases remaining between them. This CDR3 comprises 16 residues. Germline CDR1 reads SGHTA; CDR2 reads FQGNSA. CDR3 amino acids: CASSASAPTTNQPQHF. As DNA, the CDR3 is TGTGCCAGCAGCGCTAGTGCCCCTACGACCAATCAGCCCCAGCATTTT.

CDR3: CAWLSGQGTGNTIYF. The CDR3 DNA reads TGTGCCTGGCTTTCCGGACAGGGGACCGGAAACACCATATATTTT. The chain carries TRBV30 and TRBJ1-3; 9 bases align to TRBD1. The germline gives CDR1 GTSNPN, CDR2 SVGIG (reference sequence). This CDR3 spans 15 amino acids. The J segment lost 4 bases and the V segment lost 5 bases, leaving 9 bases of the junction unmatched.

In its sample, this clone was seen once. The rearrangement links TRBV5-1 to TRBJ2-3; a weak D match, TRBD1 (6 bases). V was trimmed by 2 bases and J by 3 bases, leaving 10 bases between them. The CDR3 sequence is 14 residues long. From germline, CDR1 is SGHRS and CDR2 YFSETQ. The chain's CDR3 is CASSFPDSTDTQYF. The DNA of the CDR3 is TGCGCCAGCAGCTTCCCGGACAGTACAGATACGCAGTATTTT.

The chain combines TRBV14 with TRBJ2-1, with 9 bases aligning to TRBD2. The CDR3 is made up of 16 amino acids. Looked up from germline, CDR1 is SGHDN and CDR2 is FVKESK. V lost 4 bases, J lost 7 bases, and 11 bases stayed unmatched. The CDR3 reads CASSRNKGGGANEQFF. The CDR3 nucleotides read TGTGCCAGCAGCCGCAATAAGGGCGGGGGGGCAAATGAGCAGTTCTTC.

CDR3 residues: CASSLDRVRSPLHF. DNA of the CDR3: TGTGCCAGCAGTCTAGACAGGGTTCGGTCACCCCTCCACTTT. The chain joins TRBV2 to TRBJ1-6; the match to TRBD1 covers 7 bases. This CDR3 contains 14 residues. J gave up 10 bases and V 5 bases, and 8 bases lay outside the gene matches. Germline V gene sequence: CDR1 SNHLY, CDR2 FYNNEI. The entire variable domain, with the rest obtained from reference TRBV2 and TRBJ1-6, is as follows: EPEVTQTPSHQVTQMGQEVILRCVPISNHLYFYWYRQILGQKVEFLVSFYNNEISEKSEIFDDQFSVERPDGSNFTLKIRSTKLEDSAMYFCASSLDRVRSPLHFGNGTRLTVT.

The CDR3 region has the DNA TGTGCCTCTTCCAGGGAAAAGAGACCCTACGAGCAGTACTTC. This codes for CASSREKRPYEQYF. V gene TRBV28 combines with J gene TRBJ2-7; TRBD1 might be the D (5 bases). Germline-derived CDR1 and CDR2 are MDHEN and SYDVKM. This CDR3 is 14 amino acids long. V dropped 11 bases and J dropped 2 bases, with 19 bases sitting between them.

The CDR3 bases are TGTGCCAGCAGCCTCGGGGGAGGGAGGGAGCAGTACTTC. Translated, it gives CASSLGGGREQYF. The V gene is TRBV11-2, the J gene TRBJ2-7, with 7 positions matching TRBD2. Trimming at V came to 5 bases and at J to 7 bases, leaving 8 bases not matched to a gene. This CDR3 region has 13 residues. The germline gives CDR1 SGHAT, CDR2 FQNNGV.

The V call is TRBV11-2, the J call TRBJ1-1; the match to TRBD1 covers 7 bases. The CDR3 contains 12 residues. The germline CDR1 and CDR2 sequences are SGHAT and FQNNGV. V gave up 4 bases and J gave up 9 bases; unmatched junction bases: 5. CDR3 protein: CASSSRQGKAFF. The CDR3 DNA follows: TGTGCCAGCAGCTCGAGACAGGGAAAAGCTTTCTTT.

The chain uses TRBV5-4 and TRBJ2-7; 9 positions match TRBD1. V shed 3 bases, J shed 5 bases, and the junction held 6 bases outside the gene matches. This CDR3 has 14 residues. CDR1 is SGHNT, CDR2 YYREEE, per germline (reference sequence). CDR3 sequence (DNA): TGTGCCAGCAGCTGGGAACGGACAGGGGACGAGCAGTACTTC. It specifies CASSWERTGDEQYF.

The CDR3 DNA reads TGCGCCAGCAGCTTGGGACTCCTTTCAGAGACCCAGTACTTC. Its translation is CASSLGLLSETQYF. This chain connects TRBV5-1 to TRBJ2-5, with unresolved D. The CDR3 sequence is 14 residues long. Trimming took off 0 bases at V and 4 bases at J, with 10 bases between the two ends. In germline, CDR1 is SGHRS, CDR2 YFSETQ.

The chain uses TRBV18 and TRBJ1-1; weak D call: TRBD1 (5 bases). In germline, CDR1 is KGHSH, CDR2 LQKENI. Between the trimmed V and J ends, which lost 5 bases and 4 bases, there was a span of 11 bases. This CDR3 spans 13 amino acids. This CDR3 reads CASSTTAVTEAFF. CDR3 bases: TGTGCCAGCTCAACGACAGCTGTCACTGAAGCTTTCTTT.